A selection of T cell receptor beta chains follows, all from one sample in a study of T-cell reconstitution after alpha-beta-depleted transplantation in children. TCRdb re-called the PCR reads through MiXCR, storing one row per CDR3 protein. The sample includes hundreds of thousands of distinct CDR3 sequences, 8% to 9.5% of them seen just once. The sequencing used PBMCs from the stem cell graft donor, collected from the stem cell graft. Receptors originate from a human donor who donated a stem cell graft to a child with acute lymphoblastic leukemia. Each CDR3 is given with its conserved first and last residue. The order of the fields is clone size, V gene, J gene, D gene, CDR3 DNA, CDR3 protein. The D gene is left open where the match is weak. A clone size is listed for some rows: how often the clone was seen (once, few, many), or a class if it is expanded.

>.|TRBV3-1|TRBJ1-3|.
TGTGCCAGCAGCCAAGAGGCAGAGGGAAACACCATATATTTT
CASSQEAEGNTIYF
>few|TRBV29-1|TRBJ2-3|.
TGCAGCGTTGTGGCGTGGGCAGGTGGCCCAGATACGCAGTATTTT
CSVVAWAGGPDTQYF
>.|TRBV6-4|TRBJ1-1|.
TGTGCCAGCAGCACTGAATGGGGCACTGAAGCTTTCTTT
CASSTEWGTEAFF
>many|TRBV12-3/TRBV12-4|TRBJ1-1|TRBD1
TGTGCCAGCAAAACTTTACAGGGGGCGGGCCCTGAAGCTTTCTTT
CASKTLQGAGPEAFF
>.|TRBV3-1|TRBJ2-6|.
TGTGCCACCTGCAAAGAGGGCAGTGGGCATCTGGGGGCCAACGTCCTGACTTTC
CATCKEGSGHLGANVLTF
>few|TRBV4-3|TRBJ2-3|.
TGCGCCAGCAGCCAATCTAGCTTAACGGGGTTCGACGCAGATACGCAGTATTTT
CASSQSSLTGFDADTQYF
>many|TRBV4-3|TRBJ2-6|.
TGCGCCAGCAGCCATGAGTGGAGGGACGGGGCCAACGTCCTGACTTTC
CASSHEWRDGANVLTF
>few|TRBV6-2/TRBV6-3|TRBJ2-7|.
TGTGCCAGCAAGACGAGCTCCTACGAGCAGTACTTC
CASKTSSYEQYF
>few|TRBV3-1|TRBJ1-1|TRBD1
TGTGCCAGCAGCCAAGAGGACAGGGCTTTGGCTTTCTTT
CASSQEDRALAFF
>.|TRBV6-6|TRBJ2-5|.
TGTGCCAGCATCCGTGGGACCGAGCAAGAGACCCAGTACTTC
CASIRGTEQETQYF
>.|TRBV20-1|TRBJ2-7|.
TGCAGTGCTAGAGAGCGCGGGTCCTACGAGCAGTACTTC
CSARERGSYEQYF
>many|TRBV27|TRBJ1-1|.
TGTGCCAGCAGTGCTAACACTGAAGCTTTCTTT
CASSANTEAFF
>few|TRBV24-1|TRBJ2-3|.
TGTGCCACTGAGGGGTCTGACACAGATACGCAGTATTTT
CATEGSDTDTQYF
>many|TRBV20-1|TRBJ2-7|.
TGCAGTGCTGGCCTGGTTGTACCCCCCTACGAGCAGTACTTC
CSAGLVVPPYEQYF
>.|TRBV7-9|TRBJ1-4|TRBD1
TGTGCCAGCAGCGCCCGACAGGGTAGGGATGAAAAACTGTTTTTT
CASSARQGRDEKLFF
>many|TRBV11-2|TRBJ2-7|.
TGTGCCAGCAGCTTATATAGCGAGGAAGACGAGCAGTACTTC
CASSLYSEEDEQYF
>.|TRBV25-1|TRBJ1-2|TRBD1
TGTGCCAGCTCGGGGACAGGGATCGCTGGATATGGCTACACCTTC
CASSGTGIAGYGYTF
>many|TRBV20-1|TRBJ1-1|.
TGCAGTGCTAGAGATGGGAAGAGTGAAGCTTTCTTT
CSARDGKSEAFF
>.|TRBV3-1|TRBJ2-5|.
TGTGCCAGCAGCCCATCAGACAGGTTAGAGACCCAGTACTTC
CASSPSDRLETQYF
>many|TRBV6-1|TRBJ1-2|.
TGTGCCAGCAGTCCCGCCGGAGCTAACTATGGCTACACCTTC
CASSPAGANYGYTF
>.|TRBV7-2|TRBJ2-1|TRBD2
TGTGCCAGCAGCAGGGGGACTAGCGTCAATGAGCAGTTCTTC
CASSRGTSVNEQFF
>few|TRBV6-1|TRBJ2-5|.
TGTGCCACTTCGGGACGCCTCACGGAAGAGACCCAGTACTTC
CATSGRLTEETQYF
>.|TRBV7-9|TRBJ1-4|TRBD1
TGTGCCAGCAGCCCACCGGGACAGGGTCGTGAAAAACTGTTTTTT
CASSPPGQGREKLFF
>many|TRBV11-2|TRBJ1-1|.
TGTGCCAGCAGCCGTCCCCCAGAAAACACTGAAGCTTTCTTT
CASSRPPENTEAFF
>.|TRBV12-3/TRBV12-4|TRBJ1-5|TRBD1
TGTGCCAGCAGGACCGGGACAGGGGTCAATAGCAATCAGCCCCAGCATTTT
CASRTGTGVNSNQPQHF
>.|TRBV4-2|TRBJ2-3|TRBD2
TGTGCCAGCAGCCAAGAGTGGCCTAGCGGGGTGGATACGCAGTATTTT
CASSQEWPSGVDTQYF
>few|TRBV6-1|TRBJ2-4|TRBD1
TGTGCCAGCAGTCCCGGGACAGGGCGGAACATTCAGTACTTC
CASSPGTGRNIQYF
>many|TRBV6-6|TRBJ2-3|TRBD2
TGTGCCGGGAGAAGCGGGGGAACAGATACGCAGTATTTT
CAGRSGGTDTQYF
>many|TRBV5-1|TRBJ2-3|TRBD2
TGCGCCAGCAGCCCGGGGGGGTTCCCTACAGATACGCAGTATTTT
CASSPGGFPTDTQYF
>few|TRBV3-1|TRBJ1-5|.
TGTGCCAGCAGCCAAGATACGGGGGGAAGCCAGCCCCAGCATTTT
CASSQDTGGSQPQHF
>many|TRBV6-2/TRBV6-3|TRBJ2-2|.
TGTGCCAGCAGCCCCCACACCCAGGGTTCGTGGACCACCGGGGAGCTGTTTTTT
CASSPHTQGSWTTGELFF
>.|TRBV10-1|TRBJ2-5|TRBD2
TGCGCCAGCAGTGCTAGCGGGGAAGAGACCCAGTACTTC
CASSASGEETQYF
>few|TRBV4-3|TRBJ1-1|.
TGCGCCAGCAGCCAAGCTGGGGATTGGACTGAAGCTTTCTTT
CASSQAGDWTEAFF
>.|TRBV4-1|TRBJ2-2|TRBD1
TGCGCCAGCAGCCAAGGAGCAGGGGGCTATAACACCGGGGAGCTGTTTTTT
CASSQGAGGYNTGELFF